Detailed here is one T cell receptor beta chain. Antigen unknown. The CDR3 length is 15 residues. V shed 0 bases, J shed 0 bases, and the junction held 0 bases outside the gene matches. CDR1 and CDR2 from the germline V gene are SGDLS and YYNGEE. Clones were read by immunoSEQ multiplex PCR, and TCRdb kept only the in-frame ones, dropping some. The sample shows 130,000 to 150,000 clones, 91% of them seen only once. The sample comes from a study of T cell responses to AZD1222 COVID-19 vaccine. Across the study: Analyses pooled second doses at about 4 or about 12 weeks.

The study, taken as a whole, reports: Clonal diversity was possibly underestimated, and the donors were mostly white British, with more females. Baseline serology detected seropositivity in only a handful of AZD1222 recipients.

Sequences were derived from peripheral blood, sampled on day 0 of AZD1222 vaccination. The chain uses TRBV9 and TRBJ2-7; TRBD1 agrees at 10 bases. This clonotype was obtained from an adult in good health. The CDR3 loop reads CASSVGQGASYEQYF. The CDR3 region has the DNA TGTGCCAGCAGCGTAGGACAGGGGGCCTCCTACGAGCAGTACTTC.